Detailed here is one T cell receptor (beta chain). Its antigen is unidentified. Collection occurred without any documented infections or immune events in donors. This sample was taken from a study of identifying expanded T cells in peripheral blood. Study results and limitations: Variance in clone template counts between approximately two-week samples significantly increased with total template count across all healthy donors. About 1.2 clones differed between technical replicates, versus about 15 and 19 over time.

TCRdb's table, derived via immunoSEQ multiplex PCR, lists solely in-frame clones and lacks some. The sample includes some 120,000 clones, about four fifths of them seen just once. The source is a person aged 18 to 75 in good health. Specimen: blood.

The CDR3 bases are TGTGCCAGTAGTATTGGACAGCCCAATTCACCCCTCCACTTT. Its translation is CASSIGQPNSPLHF. This chain uses TRBV19 with TRBJ1-6; the D gene is possibly TRBD1 (6 bases). V was cut by 3 bases and J by 7 bases, with 10 bases left in between. The CDR3 is 14 residues long. CDR1 is LNHDA and CDR2 is SQIVND in the germline V gene (reference sequence).